These 29 T cell receptor beta chains originate from one sample sequenced in a study of read filtering for tumor transcriptome and immune sequencing. The library was built from about 400 ng RNA with molecular barcoded adaptors for alpha/delta and beta/gamma chains. MiXCR was run by TCRdb on the reads, yielding one entry per CDR3 protein. This table holds 130,000 or so distinct CDR3 sequences, 13% found once. The sequencing sample was made of a population of CD138-negative cells sorted from bone marrow. Receptors were obtained from a donor at least 40 years old with multiple myeloma.

This chain links TRBV24-1 with TRBJ2-1, with 8 bases fitting TRBD2. The CDR3 runs 17 residues. The junction had 11 bases not matched to a gene; V was cut back by 4 bases and J by 4 bases. CDR1 is KGHDR, CDR2 SFDVKD, per germline. The CDR3 protein is CATSDPGLAGGYNEQFF. As DNA, the CDR3 is TGTGCCACCAGTGACCCCGGCCTAGCGGGCGGATACAATGAGCAGTTCTTC.

This clonotype was picked up many times. The V gene is TRBV7-9, the J gene TRBJ2-7; TRBD2 agrees at 10 bases. Losses at the gene ends were 5 bases for V and 7 bases for J; bases not matched to a gene: 11. Germline V gene lookup returns CDR1 SEHNR and CDR2 FQNEAQ (reference sequence). CDR3 length: 15 amino acids. As DNA, the CDR3 is TGTGCCAGCAGCCAGATCCTAGCGGGAGTCTGGGAGCAGTACTTC. Translated, it gives CASSQILAGVWEQYF.

In its sample, this clonotype was seen many times. J is TRBJ2-7 and V is TRBV11-3; TRBD1 aligns across 7 bases. The V gene end was trimmed by 7 bases and the J gene end by 4 bases; junction bases not matched to a gene: 13. The CDR3 extends over 15 amino acids. Germline V gene data show CDR1 as SGHNT and CDR2 as YENEEA. The CDR3 DNA reads TGTGCCAGCACCAAGACAGGGTTGGGAACTTACGAGCAGTACTTC. It encodes CASTKTGLGTYEQYF. Filled out from reference TRBV11-3 and TRBJ2-7, the complete variable domain reads EAGVVQSPRYKIIEKKQPVAFWCNPISGHNTLYWYLQNLGQGPELLIRYENEEAVDDSQLPKDRFSAERLKGVDSTLKIQPAELGDSAVYLCASTKTGLGTYEQYFGPGTRLTVT.

This clonotype came up a few times. This could be a read error, since a much larger clone is one nucleotide away. The chain is built from TRBV6-6 and TRBJ2-1; TRBD2 matches at 9 bases. Germline V gene lookup returns CDR1 MNHNY and CDR2 SVGAGI (reference sequence). The CDR3 runs 14 residues. The CDR3 DNA follows: TGTGCCAGCAGTTATATAGCGGGAGTGAATGAGCAGGTCTTC. Protein sequence: CASSYIAGVNEQVF.

Notes on this clonotype: A read error may explain this, as a much larger clone is one base away. As DNA, the CDR3 is TGTGCCAGCAGCTTGACTAGCGGGAGCGGCACAGGTACGCAGTATTTT. Encoded protein: CASSLTSGSGTGTQYF. This chain links TRBV7-9 with TRBJ2-3; 12 positions agree with TRBD2. CDR1 and CDR2 (germline): SEHNR, FQNEAQ (reference sequence). The length of the CDR3 is 16 residues.

In its sample, this clonotype was seen many times. The chain joins TRBV12-3 or TRBV12-4 to TRBJ2-7; D remains ambiguous. Trimming removed 5 bases at V and 3 bases at J, with 17 bases between. There are 15 residues in the CDR3. DNA of the CDR3: TGTGCCAGCAGTCCCCTAGATAGCAGACTCTACGAGCAGTACTTC. This gives the protein CASSPLDSRLYEQYF.

This clonotype was counted many times. The chain has TRBV12-3 or TRBV12-4 and TRBJ2-6; no clear D gene. CDR3 size: 16 residues. Trimming removed 0 bases from V and 3 bases from J, with 9 bases in between. The CDR3 spells CASSLALGVGANVLTF. The DNA of the CDR3 is TGTGCCAGCAGTTTAGCGCTTGGGGTTGGGGCCAACGTCCTGACTTTC.

This clonotype has a count of ten or more. The rearrangement joins TRBV19 to TRBJ2-3; unclear D gene. Germline V gene lookup returns CDR1 LNHDA and CDR2 SQIVND (reference sequence). The germline V and J ends were trimmed by 4 bases and 5 bases, with 10 bases remaining between them. The CDR3 has 13 amino acids. CDR3 DNA: TGTGCCAGTAGTAGAAGGGTTGAAGATACGCAGTATTTT. It encodes CASSRRVEDTQYF. Combining the CDR3 with reference TRBV19 and TRBJ2-3 gives the whole variable domain DGGITQSPKYLFRKEGQNVTLSCEQNLNHDAMYWYRQDPGQGLRLIYYSQIVNDFQKGDIAEGYSVSREKKESFPLTVTSAQKNPTAFYLCASSRRVEDTQYFGPGTRLTVL.

This clonotype has ten or more counts. This sequence joins TRBV6-7 and TRBJ2-6, with 12 nucleotides matching TRBD2. TRBV6-7 is placed among ORFs of uncertain function. There are 20 residues in the CDR3. The ends lost 4 bases at V and 0 bases at J; junction bases unmatched: 10. The CDR3 nucleotides read TGTGCCAGCAGTTCCGGACTAGCGGGACCACCGAGCTCTGGGGCCAACGTCCTGACTTTC. It yields the protein CASSSGLAGPPSSGANVLTF.

This clonotype occurred many times. CDR3 in amino acids: CASSFLSGTTRGSNQPQHF. The CDR3 region has the DNA TGTGCCAGCAGCTTCCTTTCCGGGACAACAAGGGGTAGCAATCAGCCCCAGCATTTT. The chain has TRBV5-6 and TRBJ1-5; maybe TRBD1 (6 bases). This CDR3 has 19 amino acids. Germline V gene lookup returns CDR1 SGHDT and CDR2 YYEEEE. Trimming removed 2 bases at V and 0 bases at J, with 21 bases between.

This clonotype has a count of ten or more. The chain is built from TRBV12-3 or TRBV12-4 and TRBJ1-1; D perhaps matches TRBD1 (5 bases). Deletions cut 10 bases from V and 0 bases from J, with 24 bases between. The CDR3 contains 17 residues. The CDR3 protein is CAIIRIYLGEVNTEAFF. The CDR3 region has the DNA TGTGCCATCATCCGGATATATTTGGGGGAGGTGAACACTGAAGCTTTCTTT.

The chain uses TRBV4-1 and TRBJ2-3; possible D gene TRBD2, 6 bases. Trimming removed 2 bases from V and 0 bases from J, with 12 bases in between. The length of the CDR3 is 16 residues. Germline V gene lookup returns CDR1 MGHRA and CDR2 YSYEKL. CDR3 DNA: TGCGCCAGCAGCCAAATTCGGGGACTTAGCACAGATACGCAGTATTTT. Protein: CASSQIRGLSTDTQYF.

This clonotype was detected many times. The gene calls are TRBV7-8 and TRBJ1-1; D may be TRBD1 (6 bases). The V end was cut by 6 bases, the J end by 4 bases, with 24 bases between. There are 17 residues in the CDR3. The germline CDR1 and CDR2 sequences are SGHVS and FQNEAQ. The CDR3 is CASSPQWGTKGTTEAFF. In nucleotides, the CDR3 is TGTGCCAGCAGTCCACAGTGGGGGACAAAAGGGACCACTGAAGCTTTCTTT.

Sample share makes this clonotype medium-sized (0.01 to 0.1%). V usage is TRBV7-2 and J usage is TRBJ2-1, with 8 bases lining up with TRBD1. Trimming at V came to 1 base and at J to 0 bases, leaving 5 bases not matched to a gene. The CDR3 loop spans 17 amino acids. Germline CDR1 SGHTA, CDR2 FQGNSA. The CDR3 sequence is CASSLVPGGFSYNEQFF. CDR3 sequence (DNA): TGTGCCAGCAGCTTAGTCCCAGGGGGCTTCTCCTACAATGAGCAGTTCTTC.

This clonotype occurred many times. The V and J genes are TRBV12-3 or TRBV12-4 and TRBJ2-5; D is undetermined. The CDR3 runs 15 residues. V was clipped by 5 bases and J by 2 bases, with 15 bases between them. CDR3 nucleotide sequence: TGTGCCAGCAGTCCTGGGTCTAGTAAACAAGAGACCCAGTACTTC. The encoded protein is CASSPGSSKQETQYF.

The V and J genes are TRBV19 and TRBJ2-3, with 13 bases that match TRBD2. Germline CDR1 is LNHDA and CDR2 is SQIVND (reference sequence). This CDR3 has 14 residues. Unmatched junction bases numbered 7, after V lost 6 bases and J lost 10 bases. Here the CDR3 reads CASRPTSGRGAQYF. The CDR3 DNA is TGTGCCAGTAGACCTACTAGCGGGAGGGGTGCGCAGTATTTT.

V gene TRBV4-3 combines with J gene TRBJ1-1; D unclear. CDR1 LGHNA and CDR2 YSLEER come from the germline V gene. Trimming stripped 0 bases from V and 2 bases from J, with 13 bases between. CDR3 length: 16 residues. This CDR3 is CASSQDGEGVNTEAFF. The CDR3 DNA reads as TGCGCCAGCAGCCAAGATGGGGAGGGAGTCAACACTGAAGCTTTCTTT.

This clonotype was seen many times. The gene calls are TRBV10-3 and TRBJ2-1, with D perhaps matching TRBD1 (5 bases). This CDR3 spans 15 amino acids. From germline, CDR1 is ENHRY and CDR2 SYGVKD. Trimming removed 3 bases at V and 4 bases at J, with 13 bases between. CDR3 sequence: CAISDPGAAYNEQFF. The CDR3 DNA reads TGTGCCATCAGTGACCCTGGGGCGGCGTACAATGAGCAGTTCTTC.

This clonotype was observed at least ten times. V usage is TRBV14 and J usage is TRBJ2-1; 10 bases are a match to TRBD2. Per germline, CDR1 SGHDN and CDR2 FVKESK. V lost 4 bases to trimming and J lost 10 bases; unmatched junction nucleotides: 10. The CDR3 consists of 15 residues. The DNA of the CDR3 is TGTGCCAGCAGCCTCATTGGAGCGGGAGGGGGCGAGCAGTTCTTC. The encoded protein is CASSLIGAGGGEQFF. Full variable domain (remainder filled in from reference TRBV14 and TRBJ2-1): EAGVTQFPSHSVIEKGQTVTLRCDPISGHDNLYWYRRVMGKEIKFLLHFVKESKQDESGMPNNRFLAERTGGTYSTLKVQPAELEDSGVYFCASSLIGAGGGEQFFGPGTRLTVL.

The CDR3 DNA sequence: TGTGCCAGCAGCTTAGCGACCGGGACAGAAGGCTACAATGAGCAGTTCTTC. Protein product: CASSLATGTEGYNEQFF. The V and J genes are TRBV11-2 and TRBJ2-1; 7 bases align to TRBD1. The CDR3 loop spans 17 amino acids. The V gene end was trimmed by 1 base and the J gene end by 3 bases; junction bases not matched to a gene: 9. Germline values: CDR1 SGHAT, CDR2 FQNNGV.

There are many counts of this clonotype. This chain links TRBV12-3 or TRBV12-4 with TRBJ1-5, with 7 bases that match TRBD1. The CDR3 covers 14 residues. Germline trimming cut 6 bases from V and 5 bases from J; bases unmatched to any gene: 7. Here the CDR3 reads CASSMGQSYQPQHF. The CDR3 bases are TGTGCCAGCAGCATGGGACAGTCATATCAGCCCCAGCATTTT.

This clonotype was observed a few times. The V and J genes are TRBV19 and TRBJ2-7, with 10 bases identical to TRBD2. The V segment lost 5 bases and the J segment 2 bases; nucleotides outside the gene matches: 6. This CDR3 is built from 15 residues. Germline CDR1 and CDR2: LNHDA and SQIVND (reference sequence). This CDR3 reads CASSPSGRGTYEQYF. CDR3 nucleotides: TGTGCCAGTAGTCCCAGCGGGAGGGGGACCTACGAGCAGTACTTC.

Note on this clonotype: A read error may be the cause here, since a much bigger clone is one base away. The chain joins TRBV29-1 to TRBJ2-2, with D hard to call. V dropped 4 bases and J dropped 4 bases, with 4 bases sitting between them. CDR1 is SQVTM and CDR2 is ANQGSEA in the germline V gene. This CDR3 contains 11 residues. The CDR3 nucleotides read TGCAGCGTTGCCTTCACCGGGGAGCTGTTTTTT. Encoded protein: CSVAFTGELFF.

In its sample, this clonotype was seen many times. The CDR3 here is CASSQSGTDNEKLFF. The CDR3, as DNA: TGCGCCAGCAGCCAATCCGGGACAGATAATGAAAAACTGTTTTTT. V and J are TRBV4-1 and TRBJ1-4, with 7 bases aligning to TRBD1. Germline CDR1 is MGHRA and CDR2 is YSYEKL. The CDR3 is made up of 15 amino acids. V trimming: 2 bases; J trimming: 4 bases; junction bases outside the gene matches: 4.

The sample holds many counts of this clonotype. V usage is TRBV4-1 and J usage is TRBJ2-2; D might be TRBD2 (5 bases). The CDR3 runs to 15 residues. The germline CDR1 and CDR2 sequences are MGHRA and YSYEKL. V shed 0 bases and J shed 2 bases, with 7 bases lying between them. The CDR3 spells CASSQDRGNTGELFF. The CDR3 nucleotides are TGCGCCAGCAGCCAAGATCGGGGAAACACCGGGGAGCTGTTTTTT.

This clonotype was detected many times. The rearrangement joins TRBV11-2 to TRBJ2-2, with D perhaps assigned TRBD1 or TRBD2 (5 bases each). CDR1 SGHAT and CDR2 FQNNGV come from the germline V gene. This CDR3 is 15 amino acids long. Trimming shortened V by 1 base and J by 3 bases, and 9 bases separated the two germline ends. In DNA, the CDR3 is TGTGCCAGCAGCTTAGTTCTGGGGGACACCGGGGAGCTGTTTTTT. This translates into CASSLVLGDTGELFF.

With respect to this clonotype: This sequence may be a read error, since a much larger clone differs from it by one base. The chain uses TRBV10-2 and TRBJ2-5; D gene unclear. CDR1 and CDR2 from the germline V gene are WSHSY and SAAADI. The CDR3 length is 13 residues. CDR3 sequence: CGSSEPPAKTQYF. CDR3 DNA sequence: TGCGGCAGCAGTGAGCCACCAGCGAAGACCCAGTACTTC.

The chain combines TRBV11-2 with TRBJ2-1, with D possibly being TRBD1 or TRBD2 (7 bases each). There are 15 residues in the CDR3. Deletions cut 4 bases from V and 3 bases from J, with 13 bases between. The germline V gene has CDR1 SGHAT and CDR2 FQNNGV. CDR3 loop: CASSSGGANYNEQFF. In nucleotides, the CDR3 is TGTGCCAGCAGCTCAGGGGGGGCAAACTACAATGAGCAGTTCTTC.

This clonotype appeared many times. V is TRBV6-1 and J is TRBJ2-2, with a possible D match to TRBD1 (6 bases). Trimming pared 5 bases from V and 4 bases from J, leaving 11 bases between. Germline CDR1 reads MNHNS; CDR2 reads SASEGT. The CDR3 covers 14 residues. The CDR3 bases are TGTGCCAGCAGTCTTCGACAGGCCACCGGGGAGCTGTTTTTT. Translation: CASSLRQATGELFF.